The 10 T cell receptor beta chains listed next were all sequenced from one sample in a study of blood T cell repertoires in COVID-19. Clones were read by immunoSEQ multiplex PCR, and TCRdb kept only the in-frame ones, dropping some. The data show 50,000 to 75,000 clones, roughly three quarters seen once. The sequenced sample was peripheral blood. Receptor source: a woman older than 75 with acute or convalescent COVID-19.

This clone was picked up a small number of times. CDR3 protein: CASRPGETNEKLFF. The CDR3 DNA reads TGTGCCAGCAGACCAGGGGAAACTAATGAAAAACTGTTTTTT. This sequence joins TRBV4-2 and TRBJ1-4; TRBD1 might be the D (6 bases). The V end was cut by 6 bases, the J end by 1 base, with 9 bases between. This CDR3 has 14 residues. CDR1 and CDR2 from the germline V gene are LGHNA and YNFKEQ.

In its sample, this clone was seen once. The chain couples TRBV18 to TRBJ1-1; D not certain. With 5 bases removed from V and 4 bases from J, the gap between germline ends came to 20 bases. From germline, CDR1 is KGHSH and CDR2 LQKENI. The CDR3 covers 16 residues. The CDR3: CASSSRGVTLGTEAFF. The CDR3 DNA reads as TGTGCCAGCTCATCGCGGGGAGTCACTTTGGGCACTGAAGCTTTCTTT.

The count of this clone is one. The gene calls are TRBV30 and TRBJ1-5; D is unresolved. This CDR3 is built from 12 residues. V lost 5 bases to trimming and J lost 4 bases, with 9 bases between them. Germline V CDR1 and CDR2: GTSNPN, SVGIG (reference sequence). The CDR3: CAWGEQNQPQHF. CDR3 DNA: TGTGCCTGGGGCGAACAGAATCAGCCCCAGCATTTT.

This sequence joins TRBV30 and TRBJ2-5, with 9 bases that match TRBD1. Trimming at V came to 5 bases and at J to 1 base, leaving 5 bases not matched to a gene. The V gene's germline CDR1 is GTSNPN and CDR2 SVGIG (reference sequence). The CDR3 covers 14 residues. CDR3 in amino acids: CAWGTGMGQETQYF. DNA of the CDR3: TGTGCCTGGGGGACAGGGATGGGCCAAGAGACCCAGTACTTC.

The J gene is TRBJ2-1, the V gene TRBV4-2, with D tentatively TRBD2 (5 bases). Looked up from germline, CDR1 is LGHNA and CDR2 is YNFKEQ. Trimming took 5 bases from V and 13 from J, leaving 9 bases between them. The length of the CDR3 is 10 residues. The CDR3 bases are TGTGCCAGCAGCGGGAGTCGTCAGTTCTTC. This translates into CASSGSRQFF.

The V call is TRBV4-1, the J call TRBJ2-1, with D possibly being TRBD1 (5 bases). The germline CDR1 and CDR2 sequences are MGHRA and YSYEKL. V lost 2 bases and J 10 bases, leaving 12 bases between the germline ends. This CDR3 spans 13 amino acids. The chain's CDR3 is CASSQYQGGEQFF. Written as DNA, the CDR3 is TGCGCCAGCAGCCAATATCAGGGCGGCGAGCAGTTCTTC.

The chain employs TRBV2 and TRBJ2-2; 8 bases match TRBD1. Germline CDR1 is SNHLY and CDR2 is FYNNEI. The CDR3 sequence is 15 residues long. V shed 7 bases, J shed 5 bases, and the junction held 9 bases outside the gene matches. The CDR3: CASTSRTGWTGELFF. The CDR3 DNA follows: TGTGCCAGCACGAGTCGGACAGGGTGGACCGGGGAGCTGTTTTTT. Full variable domain (missing parts from reference TRBV2 and TRBJ2-2): EPEVTQTPSHQVTQMGQEVILRCVPISNHLYFYWYRQILGQKVEFLVSFYNNEISEKSEIFDDQFSVERPDGSNFTLKIRSTKLEDSAMYFCASTSRTGWTGELFFGEGSRLTVL.

V gene TRBV7-9 combines with J gene TRBJ1-3; D not resolved. The CDR3 consists of 15 residues. Trimming pared 5 bases from V and 0 bases from J, leaving 11 bases between. Germline CDR1 and CDR2: SEHNR and FQNEAQ (reference sequence). DNA for the CDR3: TGTGCCAGCAGCCCGGCACGGAGCTCTGGAAACACCATATATTTT. Residues: CASSPARSSGNTIYF.

V usage is TRBV7-2 and J usage is TRBJ2-5; 8 bases match TRBD1. Trimming took 4 bases from V and 6 from J; bases not matched to a gene: 4. CDR3 length: 13 residues. Germline lookup yields CDR1 SGHTA and CDR2 FQGNSA. The CDR3 DNA follows: TGTGCCAGCAGCTCAGGGGGCTCACAGACCCAGTACTTC. It codes for CASSSGGSQTQYF.

The CDR3 bases are TGTGCCACCAGAGGCGCACTAGCGAACACCGGGGAGCTGTTTTTT. It translates to CATRGALANTGELFF. This sequence joins TRBV24-1 and TRBJ2-2, with a possible D match to TRBD2 (5 bases). Germline V gene lookup returns CDR1 KGHDR and CDR2 SFDVKD. The CDR3 totals 15 residues. The germline V and J ends were trimmed by 7 bases and 0 bases, with 11 bases remaining between them.